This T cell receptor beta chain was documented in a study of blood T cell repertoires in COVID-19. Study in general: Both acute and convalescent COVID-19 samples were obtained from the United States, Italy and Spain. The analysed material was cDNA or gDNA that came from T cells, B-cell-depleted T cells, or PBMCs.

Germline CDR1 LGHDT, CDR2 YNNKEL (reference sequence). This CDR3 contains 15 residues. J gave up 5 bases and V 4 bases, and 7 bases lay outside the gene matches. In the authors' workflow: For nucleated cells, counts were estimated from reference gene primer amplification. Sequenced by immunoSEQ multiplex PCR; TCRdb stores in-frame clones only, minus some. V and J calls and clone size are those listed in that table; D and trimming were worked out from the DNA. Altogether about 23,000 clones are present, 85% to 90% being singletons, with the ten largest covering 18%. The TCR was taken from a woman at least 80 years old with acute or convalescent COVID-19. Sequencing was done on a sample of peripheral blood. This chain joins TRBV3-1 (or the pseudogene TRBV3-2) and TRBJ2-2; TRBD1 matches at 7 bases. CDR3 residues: CASSPTGWGTGELFF. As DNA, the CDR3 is TGTGCCAGCAGCCCGACAGGGTGGGGGACCGGGGAGCTGTTTTTT.